A selection of T cell receptor beta chains follows, all from one sample in a study of cytomegalovirus exposure and HLA in healthy donors. Data came from immunoSEQ multiplex PCR; TCRdb stores just in-frame clones and leaves some out. In total, the table holds around 100,000 clones. Specimen: PBMCs. The receptors here all came from a man in his forties in good health and CMV-seronegative. Both conserved end residues are part of each CDR3. Fields, in order: D gene, J gene, V gene, CDR3 DNA, CDR3 protein. The D gene is left open where the match is weak.

- TRBJ2-1 TRBV14 TGTGCCAGCAGCCAAGGGGAGTTGAATGAGCAGTTCTTC CASSQGELNEQFF
TRBD1 TRBJ1-2 TRBV6-5 TGTGCCAGCAGTTACCCAAAACAGGGGGCAAGGGGCTACACCTTC CASSYPKQGARGYTF
- TRBJ2-2 TRBV9 TGTGCCAGCAGCAAGCAGGGGAACACCGGGGAGCTGTTTTTT CASSKQGNTGELFF
- TRBJ2-2 TRBV10-1 TGCGCCAGCAGTGATGGGGGCGCGAACACCGGGGAGCTGTTTTTT CASSDGGANTGELFF
TRBD1 TRBJ2-4 TRBV16 TGTGCCAGCAGCCCCGCATCCGGGACAGCAACAACCAAAAACATTCAGTACTTC CASSPASGTATTKNIQYF
- TRBJ1-2 TRBV7-2 TGTGCCAGCAGCTTACGGGCGGGGGGCGACTATGGCTACACCTTC CASSLRAGGDYGYTF
TRBD1 TRBJ1-5 TRBV7-8 TGTGCCAGCAGCGGGGACAGGGGGGGCAATCAGCCCCAGCATTTT CASSGDRGGNQPQHF
- TRBJ2-7 TRBV29-1 TGCAGCGTTGAGGAAGAGACTAATAACTACGAGCAGTACTTC CSVEEETNNYEQYF
TRBD1 TRBJ1-1 TRBV7-9 TGTGCCAGCATCCTAAATTCGGGGGGACAGGGAGGCGCTGAAGCTTTCTTT CASILNSGGQGGAEAFF
- TRBJ1-2 TRBV6-5 TGTGCCAGCAAGACGGGAGGGATTAACTATGGCTACACCTTC CASKTGGINYGYTF
TRBD1 TRBJ1-2 TRBV4-2 TGTGCCAGCAGCCCGTCTACAGGGGAATCTAACTATGGCTACACCTTC CASSPSTGESNYGYTF
TRBD2 TRBJ2-1 TRBV15 TGTGCCACCCGGAGGGGACTAGCGGCCAACAATGAGCAGTTCTTC CATRRGLAANNEQFF
TRBD2 TRBJ2-1 TRBV5-6 TGTGCCAGCAGCTTTCTCACCCCACTAGCGGGGGGCGACAATGAGCAGTTCTTC CASSFLTPLAGGDNEQFF
TRBD1 TRBJ2-3 TRBV5-4 TGTGCCAGCAGCTTGGGCGGCGACAGGGCCCCAGATACGCAGTATTTT CASSLGGDRAPDTQYF
- TRBJ1-5 TRBV7-9 TGTGCCAGCAGCTCCTCGGGGGGGGGAGGGAGCAATCAGCCCCAGCATTTT CASSSSGGGGSNQPQHF
- TRBJ2-2 TRBV5-8 TGTGCCAGCAGCCGCCGGGACACGAACACCGGGGAGCTGTTTTTT CASSRRDTNTGELFF
- TRBJ2-4 TRBV29-1 TGCAGCGCTTATGAGACAGACAAAAACATTCAGTACTTC CSAYETDKNIQYF
- TRBJ2-2 TRBV5-1 TGCGCCAGCAGCTTGCTCTCAGGGGATTATACCGGGGAGCTGTTTTTT CASSLLSGDYTGELFF
TRBD2 TRBJ2-3 TRBV5-4 TGTGCCAGCAGCCCAGATAGCGGGGGGGGTGCAGATACGCAGTATTTT CASSPDSGGGADTQYF
- TRBJ1-2 TRBV28 TGTGCCAGCAGCGATGATCAGTACTATGGCTACACCTTC CASSDDQYYGYTF
TRBD1 TRBJ1-2 TRBV27 TGTGCCAGCAGTGGCCAACAGGGGCCCTATGGCTACACCTTC CASSGQQGPYGYTF
TRBD2 TRBJ2-7 TRBV7-2 TGTGCCAGCAGCTTAAGGCTAGCGGGAGAGGGGGGCGAGCAGTACTTC CASSLRLAGEGGEQYF
TRBD1 TRBJ2-5 TRBV27 TGTGCCAGCAGTTTAACTCTAGGGGGCAGAGAGACCCAGTACTTC CASSLTLGGRETQYF
TRBD2 TRBJ2-5 TRBV6-5 TGTGCCAGCAGTCACTCTAGCGGGGAGACCCAGTACTTC CASSHSSGETQYF
- TRBJ2-5 TRBV5-1 TGCGCCAGCAGCTTGGAGGGGGTAGAGACCCAGTACTTC CASSLEGVETQYF
TRBD1 TRBJ2-7 TRBV7-9 TGTGCCAGCAGCTTGACAGGGGGCGGATACGAGCAGTACTTC CASSLTGGGYEQYF
TRBD1 TRBJ1-1 TRBV19 TGTGCCAGTTCCCTCTATACAGGGGGAAACACTGAAGCTTTCTTT CASSLYTGGNTEAFF
- TRBJ1-1 TRBV30 TGTGCCTGGAGTGTATTTGGAGGCACTGAAGCTTTCTTT CAWSVFGGTEAFF
- TRBJ2-7 TRBV19 TGTGCCAGTGGCTACAGCCGCTACGAGCAGTACTTC CASGYSRYEQYF
- TRBJ1-1 TRBV2 TGTGCCAGCCGCCAGGGCCGGTATAGGGACACTGAAGCTTTCTTT CASRQGRYRDTEAFF
TRBD2 TRBJ2-7 TRBV10-2 TGCGCCAGCAGTGCCCTAGCGGGTCGAGCCTACGAGCAGTACTTC CASSALAGRAYEQYF
- TRBJ2-7 TRBV2 TGTGCCAGCACGCGGGACCCCTACGAGCAGTACTTC CASTRDPYEQYF
TRBD1 TRBJ2-7 TRBV18 TGTGCCAGCTCGCCAGAGACAGGGGAGCACGAGCAGTACTTC CASSPETGEHEQYF
- TRBJ1-2 TRBV6-1 TGTGCCAGCAGTGAAGCTCCAGGGGCCAGGCCGGCCCCGAGCTACACCTTC CASSEAPGARPAPSYTF
TRBD1 TRBJ2-2 TRBV7-7 TGTGCCAGCAGCCAAAACAGCAGGGGGCCGACCACCGGGGAGCTGTTTTTT CASSQNSRGPTTGELFF
- TRBJ1-2 TRBV28 TGTGCCAGCACGACAGCTAACTATGGCTACACCTTC CASTTANYGYTF
TRBD1 TRBJ1-2 TRBV6-1 TGTGCCAGTAAACCGGGACAGGGAAACTATGGCTACACCTTC CASKPGQGNYGYTF